These 20 T cell receptor beta chains came from one sample sequenced in a study of CD8+ T cells in alopecia areata. RNA was extracted and reverse transcribed into cDNA as the sequencing template. Measured with immunoSEQ multiplex PCR; TCRdb has only the in-frame clones, and not every one. Found here are over 150,000 clones, just under 60% of them singletons; the top ten hold roughly 15%. Source: CD4+ T cells sorted from blood, taken at week 0. These receptors were obtained from a human donor with alopecia areata.

This sequence joins TRBV29-1 and TRBJ1-2; 9 positions match TRBD1. V lost 7 bases, J lost 1 base, and 7 bases stayed unmatched. This CDR3 contains 14 residues. Looked up from germline, CDR1 is SQVTM and CDR2 is ANQGSEA. CDR3 nucleotide sequence: TGCAGCGGAGCCCAGGGACAGGGTAACTATGGCTACACCTTC. Encoded protein: CSGAQGQGNYGYTF.

This clone has a handful of counts. The chain links TRBV5-1 to TRBJ2-5, with D perhaps TRBD1 or TRBD2 (5 bases each). CDR3 length: 13 amino acids. Looked up from germline, CDR1 is SGHRS and CDR2 is YFSETQ. Trimming took off 4 bases at V and 2 bases at J, with 9 bases between the two ends. Here the CDR3 DNA reads TGCGCCAGCAGCGGGACCGCTCAAGAGACCCAGTACTTC. Translated, it gives CASSGTAQETQYF. Full variable domain (remainder filled in from reference TRBV5-1 and TRBJ2-5): KAGVTQTPRYLIKTRGQQVTLSCSPISGHRSVSWYQQTPGQGLQFLFEYFSETQRNKGNFPGRFSGRQFSNSRSEMNVSTLELGDSALYLCASSGTAQETQYFGPGTRLLVL.

Here the CDR3 reads CSVSQWGGNTEAFF. The CDR3 nucleotides read TGCAGCGTGAGCCAATGGGGGGGAAACACTGAAGCTTTCTTT. The chain employs TRBV29-1 and TRBJ1-1; D possibly corresponds to TRBD1 (5 bases). CDR3 length: 14 residues. From germline, CDR1 is SQVTM and CDR2 ANQGSEA. With 6 bases removed from V and 2 bases from J, the gap between germline ends came to 16 bases. Filled out from reference TRBV29-1 and TRBJ1-1, the complete variable domain reads SAVISQKPSRDICQRGTSLTIQCQVDSQVTMMFWYRQQPGQSLTLIATANQGSEATYESGFVIDKFPISRPNLTFSTLTVSNMSPEDSSIYLCSVSQWGGNTEAFFGQGTRLTVV.

The chain combines TRBV19 with TRBJ2-5, with D hard to call. V lost 8 bases and J 2 bases, leaving 9 bases between the germline ends. This CDR3 has 12 amino acids. CDR1 is LNHDA, CDR2 SQIVND, per germline (reference sequence). The CDR3 region is CASGYQQETQYF. In DNA, the CDR3 is TGTGCCAGTGGCTACCAACAAGAGACCCAGTACTTC.

This chain uses TRBV6-5 with TRBJ2-1; D uncertain. The CDR3 is 11 residues long. CDR1 MNHEY and CDR2 SVGAGI come from the germline V gene. Between the trimmed V and J ends, which lost 2 bases and 5 bases, there was a span of 1 base. CDR3 region: CASSYNNEQFF. In DNA form, the CDR3 reads TGTGCCAGCAGTTACAACAATGAGCAGTTCTTC.

This clone was picked up a small number of times. CDR3 amino acids: CAWSVFGRDYTEAFF. In DNA form, the CDR3 reads TGTGCCTGGAGTGTTTTCGGCAGGGACTACACTGAAGCTTTCTTT. The rearrangement links TRBV30 to TRBJ1-1, with a tentative D call TRBD1 (5 bases). The V end lost 0 bases, the J end lost 3 bases, and 14 bases lay between the germline ends. The germline gives CDR1 GTSNPN, CDR2 SVGIG (reference sequence). The length of the CDR3 is 15 residues.

This clone was seen a handful of times. The V call is TRBV29-1, the J call TRBJ2-1, with D hard to call. V dropped 5 bases and J dropped 8 bases, with 16 bases sitting between them. This CDR3 spans 13 amino acids. The germline gives CDR1 SQVTM, CDR2 ANQGSEA. CDR3 nucleotide sequence: TGCAGCGTTATAAGGAATCGGGCGGATGAGCAGTTCTTC. Translated: CSVIRNRADEQFF.

This clone has only a few counts. The V gene is TRBV6-5, the J gene TRBJ2-7, with 8 bases fitting TRBD1. V lost 3 bases to trimming and J lost 2 bases; unmatched junction nucleotides: 6. This CDR3 contains 15 residues. From germline, CDR1 is MNHEY and CDR2 SVGAGI. The CDR3 is CASSYPGQATYEQYF. The DNA for the CDR3 is TGTGCCAGCAGTTATCCGGGACAGGCCACCTACGAGCAGTACTTC.

The chain is built from TRBV9 and TRBJ2-7, with D hard to call. Germline V gives CDR1 SGDLS, CDR2 YYNGEE. This CDR3 region has 15 residues. V lost 4 bases to trimming and J lost 0 bases, with 14 bases between them. Written as DNA, the CDR3 is TGTGCCAGCAGCCGCGGTGGGTTACTCTCCTACGAGCAGTACTTC. Protein sequence: CASSRGGLLSYEQYF.

This clone was seen a handful of times. This chain joins TRBV27 and TRBJ2-1; D possibly corresponds to TRBD1 (6 bases). This CDR3 region has 13 residues. The V and J ends lost 3 bases and 7 bases respectively, with 10 bases between them. The germline V gene has CDR1 MNHEY and CDR2 SMNVEV (reference sequence). Written as DNA, the CDR3 is TGTGCCAGCAGTTTGAACAGGGAGAATGAGCAGTTCTTC. This codes for CASSLNRENEQFF.

CDR3: CAWSVLTRRYEQYF. As DNA, the CDR3 is TGTGCCTGGAGTGTACTCACCCGGCGTTACGAGCAGTACTTC. This chain uses TRBV30 with TRBJ2-7; no firm D call. The germline V and J ends were trimmed by 0 bases and 4 bases, with 13 bases remaining between them. Germline V gene lookup returns CDR1 GTSNPN and CDR2 SVGIG (reference sequence). CDR3 size: 14 residues. The whole variable domain, filled in from reference TRBV30 and TRBJ2-7, reads SQTIHQWPATLVQPVGSPLSLECTVEGTSNPNLYWYRQAAGRGLQLLFYSVGIGQISSEVPQNLSASRPQDRQFILSSKKLLLSDSGFYLCAWSVLTRRYEQYFGPGTRLTVT.

CDR3 amino acids: CASSTRQGAGSEQYF. CDR3 coding DNA: TGTGCCAGCAGCACACGACAGGGGGCGGGAAGCGAGCAGTACTTC. This sequence joins TRBV7-9 and TRBJ2-7; 10 positions match TRBD1. This CDR3 spans 15 amino acids. V shed 5 bases, J shed 6 bases, and the junction held 10 bases outside the gene matches. Germline V gene lookup returns CDR1 SEHNR and CDR2 FQNEAQ (reference sequence).

The J gene is TRBJ2-1, the V gene TRBV5-4; 10 nucleotides agree with TRBD1. The CDR3 has 16 amino acids. V lost 4 bases, J lost 10 bases, and 14 bases stayed unmatched. Germline V gene lookup returns CDR1 SGHNT and CDR2 YYREEE (reference sequence). The CDR3 DNA follows: TGTGCCAGCAGCCCCTCGGTCGGGGACAGGGGAGGCGAGCAGTTCTTC. Its translation: CASSPSVGDRGGEQFF.

This clone was seen a few times. The chain couples TRBV10-3 to TRBJ2-3; 7 nucleotides line up with TRBD2. CDR1 and CDR2 from the germline V gene are ENHRY and SYGVKD. V shed 8 bases, J shed 8 bases, and the junction held 7 bases outside the gene matches. The CDR3 sequence is 12 residues long. CDR3 sequence reads: CAIYSGDGTQYF. CDR3 DNA: TGTGCCATCTACAGCGGGGATGGTACGCAGTATTTT.

The V gene is TRBV7-3, the J gene TRBJ1-2, with D unclear. Germline CDR1 and CDR2: SGHTA and FQGTGA. Trimming removed 0 bases from V and 4 bases from J, with 9 bases in between. The CDR3 totals 14 residues. The CDR3 DNA is TGTGCCAGCAGCTTAACGGAAGGTGGCTATGGCTACACCTTC. Translating it yields CASSLTEGGYGYTF.

V usage is TRBV7-2 and J usage is TRBJ1-6; D ambiguous. This CDR3 spans 12 amino acids. Trimming shortened V by 4 bases and J by 9 bases, and 7 bases separated the two germline ends. The germline CDR1 and CDR2 sequences are SGHTA and FQGNSA. CDR3 protein: CASSYIGSPLHF. The DNA of the CDR3 is TGTGCCAGCAGCTATATCGGTTCACCCCTCCACTTT.

V and J are TRBV19 and TRBJ2-1, with D maybe TRBD2 (5 bases). Germline V gives CDR1 LNHDA, CDR2 SQIVND (reference sequence). The CDR3 consists of 14 residues. V gave up 2 bases and J gave up 5 bases, with 10 bases separating them. The CDR3 reads CASSISGVHNEQFF. The CDR3 DNA sequence: TGTGCCAGTAGTATATCCGGGGTTCACAATGAGCAGTTCTTC. Variable domain in full (rest from reference TRBV19 and TRBJ2-1): DGGITQSPKYLFRKEGQNVTLSCEQNLNHDAMYWYRQDPGQGLRLIYYSQIVNDFQKGDIAEGYSVSREKKESFPLTVTSAQKNPTAFYLCASSISGVHNEQFFGPGTRLTVL.

This clone has more than one count but fewer than ten. The chain carries TRBV10-3 and TRBJ1-1, with 8 bases aligning to TRBD1. V gave up 9 bases and J gave up 1 base; unmatched junction bases: 10. Germline V gives CDR1 ENHRY, CDR2 SYGVKD. CDR3 size: 15 residues. CDR3: CAISLLGTGNTEAFF. CDR3 in DNA: TGTGCCATATCACTCCTTGGGACAGGGAACACTGAAGCTTTCTTT.

This clone was found a few times. The chain links TRBV6-5 to TRBJ1-4; 9 bases fit TRBD1. This CDR3 contains 15 residues. Trimming removed 5 bases from V and 7 bases from J; junction bases left unmatched: 8. The germline gives CDR1 MNHEY, CDR2 SVGAGI. Here the CDR3 DNA reads TGTGCCAGCAGTCTGGGACAGGGAGTAATTGAAAAACTGTTTTTT. Encoded protein: CASSLGQGVIEKLFF.

The chain is built from TRBV25-1 and TRBJ2-5; no definite D call. From germline, CDR1 is MGHDK and CDR2 SYGVNS. The CDR3 sequence is 13 residues long. V lost 0 bases and J lost 5, with 7 bases in between. The CDR3 DNA reads as TGTGCCAGCAGTGAATATGGGCGGGAGACCCAGTACTTC. It codes for CASSEYGRETQYF.